A selection of T cell receptor beta chains follows, all from one sample in a study of vaccination and CD4 T cells after COVID-19. These TCRs are of unknown antigen specificity. TCRdb analysed the PCR reads with MiXCR anew, one entry per CDR3 protein. The table lists more than 13,000 distinct CDR3 sequences, approximately 55% of them singletons, with roughly 4.8% in the top ten. The material sequenced was CD4+ T cells from blood, cultured in vitro, taken before SARS-CoV-2 vaccination. The receptor set was obtained from a human donor who had recovered from COVID-19. Each CDR3 is given with its conserved first and last residue. Each record gives: clone size, V gene, J gene, D gene, CDR3 DNA, CDR3 protein. A D gene is named only where the DNA matches it firmly. Some rows mark clone size as missing; the rest say once, few, many or name a class of expanded clone.

clone_size: .; v_call: TRBV19; j_call: TRBJ1-1; d_call: .; cdr3_nt: TGTGCCAGTAGGGGGATGGGGGAGAACACTGAAGCTTTCTTT; cdr3_aa: CASRGMGENTEAFF
clone_size: .; v_call: TRBV7-3; j_call: TRBJ2-2; d_call: .; cdr3_nt: TGTGCCAGCTCGAGCGGGCAGGCCACCGGGGAGCTGTTTTTT; cdr3_aa: CASSSGQATGELFF
clone_size: .; v_call: TRBV6-4; j_call: TRBJ2-3; d_call: TRBD2; cdr3_nt: TGTGCCAGCAGTGACTCGGCGGGGGGGCCAGATACGCAGTATTTT; cdr3_aa: CASSDSAGGPDTQYF
clone_size: .; v_call: TRBV7-2; j_call: TRBJ1-2; d_call: TRBD1; cdr3_nt: TGTGCCAGCAGCCCCGCGGGACAGGCGACCTATGGCTACACCTTC; cdr3_aa: CASSPAGQATYGYTF
clone_size: .; v_call: TRBV7-2; j_call: TRBJ2-2; d_call: .; cdr3_nt: TGTGCCAGCAGCCTAAGGACCGGGGAGCTGTTTTTT; cdr3_aa: CASSLRTGELFF
clone_size: .; v_call: TRBV7-2; j_call: TRBJ1-5; d_call: TRBD1; cdr3_nt: TGTGCCAGCAGCCCCACCGGGACAGGGGGCAATCAGCCCCAGCATTTT; cdr3_aa: CASSPTGTGGNQPQHF
clone_size: .; v_call: TRBV19; j_call: TRBJ2-5; d_call: .; cdr3_nt: TGTGCCAGTAGTAAGATAAGCCAAGAGACCCAGTACTTC; cdr3_aa: CASSKISQETQYF
clone_size: .; v_call: TRBV5-4; j_call: TRBJ2-7; d_call: TRBD1; cdr3_nt: TGTGCCAGCAGCTCACCAGGGGGCTACGAGCAGTACTTC; cdr3_aa: CASSSPGGYEQYF
clone_size: .; v_call: TRBV7-8; j_call: TRBJ1-1; d_call: .; cdr3_nt: TGTGCCAGCAGCCAAGGGTGGAACACTGAAGCTTTCTTT; cdr3_aa: CASSQGWNTEAFF
clone_size: few; v_call: TRBV7-8; j_call: TRBJ1-5; d_call: .; cdr3_nt: TGTGCCAGCAGCTTAGTGCAGGGTGATAGCAATCAGCCCCAGCATTTT; cdr3_aa: CASSLVQGDSNQPQHF
clone_size: .; v_call: TRBV30; j_call: TRBJ2-7; d_call: .; cdr3_nt: TGTGCCTGGAGTTCCAGGGACGAGCAGTACTTC; cdr3_aa: CAWSSRDEQYF
clone_size: few; v_call: TRBV20-1; j_call: TRBJ1-1; d_call: .; cdr3_nt: TGCAGTGCTAGAAGAGGGGGGGCTGTAGAAGCTTTCTTT; cdr3_aa: CSARRGGAVEAFF
clone_size: once; v_call: TRBV10-2; j_call: TRBJ2-2; d_call: .; cdr3_nt: TGCGCCAGTCAGCCAGGAGGCGCTCGGATGAACACCGGGGAGCTGTTTTTT; cdr3_aa: CASQPGGARMNTGELFF
clone_size: once; v_call: TRBV20-1; j_call: TRBJ2-7; d_call: .; cdr3_nt: TGCAGTGCTACACAAAAGGACTACCATGCCTACGAGCAGTACTTC; cdr3_aa: CSATQKDYHAYEQYF
clone_size: .; v_call: TRBV7-2; j_call: TRBJ2-3; d_call: .; cdr3_nt: TGTGCCAGCAGCTTAGATCCTGGGGCAGATACGCAGTATTTT; cdr3_aa: CASSLDPGADTQYF
clone_size: few; v_call: TRBV20-1; j_call: TRBJ2-7; d_call: TRBD2; cdr3_nt: TGCAGTGCTAGAGGGACTAGCGGGGGGTACCTTTCCTACGAGCAGTACTTC; cdr3_aa: CSARGTSGGYLSYEQYF
clone_size: .; v_call: TRBV7-2; j_call: TRBJ2-3; d_call: TRBD2; cdr3_nt: TGTGCCAGCAGCTCAACTAGCGGGAGGGCAGATACGCAGTATTTT; cdr3_aa: CASSSTSGRADTQYF
clone_size: .; v_call: TRBV7-3; j_call: TRBJ2-3; d_call: .; cdr3_nt: TGTGCCAGCGGACGGGACTGGACAGATACGCAGTATTTT; cdr3_aa: CASGRDWTDTQYF
clone_size: .; v_call: TRBV9; j_call: TRBJ1-1; d_call: .; cdr3_nt: TGTGCCACCTACGGAGGGGCGAGCACTGAAGCTTTCTTT; cdr3_aa: CATYGGASTEAFF
clone_size: .; v_call: TRBV21-1; j_call: TRBJ2-7; d_call: .; cdr3_nt: TGTGCCAGCAGCCGGGACTTCCAGAGCTCCTACGAGCAGTACTTC; cdr3_aa: CASSRDFQSSYEQYF
clone_size: .; v_call: TRBV19; j_call: TRBJ1-5; d_call: .; cdr3_nt: TGTGCCAGTAGTATTAACAGGCCGGGGAGCAATCAGCCCCAGCATTTT; cdr3_aa: CASSINRPGSNQPQHF
clone_size: .; v_call: TRBV19; j_call: TRBJ2-6; d_call: .; cdr3_nt: TGTGCCAGTAGTATTATCTCTGGGGCCAACGTCCTGACTTTC; cdr3_aa: CASSIISGANVLTF
clone_size: .; v_call: TRBV7-7; j_call: TRBJ2-5; d_call: .; cdr3_nt: TGTGCCAGCAGCCTAAACATGGTCCAAGAGACCCAGTACTTC; cdr3_aa: CASSLNMVQETQYF
clone_size: .; v_call: TRBV4-1; j_call: TRBJ2-1; d_call: .; cdr3_nt: TGCGCCAGCAGCCAAGATTCAGGGGGGTACGGTCGGAGTGAGCAGTTCTTC; cdr3_aa: CASSQDSGGYGRSEQFF
clone_size: .; v_call: TRBV4-1; j_call: TRBJ2-3; d_call: .; cdr3_nt: TGCGCCAGCAGCCTTGGACAGTGGACAGATACGCAGTATTTT; cdr3_aa: CASSLGQWTDTQYF
clone_size: few; v_call: TRBV19; j_call: TRBJ1-1; d_call: TRBD1; cdr3_nt: TGTGCCAGTAGCCCCGGGACAGGGGGTTTGGCTGAAGCTTTCTTT; cdr3_aa: CASSPGTGGLAEAFF